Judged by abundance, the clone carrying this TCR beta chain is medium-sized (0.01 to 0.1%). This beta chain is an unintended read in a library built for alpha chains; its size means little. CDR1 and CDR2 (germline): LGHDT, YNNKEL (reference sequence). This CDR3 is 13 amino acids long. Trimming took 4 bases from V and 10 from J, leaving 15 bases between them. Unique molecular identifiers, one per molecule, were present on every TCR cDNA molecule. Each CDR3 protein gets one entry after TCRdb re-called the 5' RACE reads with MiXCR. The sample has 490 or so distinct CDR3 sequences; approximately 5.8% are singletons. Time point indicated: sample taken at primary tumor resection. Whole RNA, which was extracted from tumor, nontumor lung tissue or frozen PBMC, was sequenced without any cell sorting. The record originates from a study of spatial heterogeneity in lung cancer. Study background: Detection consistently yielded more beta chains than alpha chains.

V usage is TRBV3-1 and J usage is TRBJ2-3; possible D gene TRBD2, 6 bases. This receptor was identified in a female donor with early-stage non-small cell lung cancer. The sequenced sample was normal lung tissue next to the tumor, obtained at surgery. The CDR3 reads CASSPASEGAQYF. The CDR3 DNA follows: TGTGCCAGCAGCCCAGCTAGCGAAGGGGCGCAGTATTTT.